Included here is one T cell receptor beta chain sequence, with context. Time point noted: cycle 4 day 1 (C4D1), after 6 weeks of nivolumab. After autologous stem cell transplantation all patients relapsed, and prior brentuximab vedotin exposure differed between cohorts. In germline, CDR1 is SGHAT, CDR2 FQNNGV. CDR3 size: 14 residues. V dropped 0 bases and J dropped 6 bases, with 8 bases sitting between them. TCRdb's copy holds only in-frame clones and misses some; the assay was immunoSEQ multiplex PCR. The table lists 100,000 to 120,000 clones, roughly nine tenths of them singletons. The data originate from a study of PD-1 blockade in classical Hodgkin lymphoma. Across the whole study: Patients got intravenous nivolumab 3 mg/kg every 2 weeks.

The J gene is TRBJ2-2, the V gene TRBV11-2; possibly TRBD1 for D (5 bases). The TCR originated in a human donor with classical Hodgkin lymphoma. Sample: peripheral blood mononuclear cells (PBMCs), taken before the fourth cycle of nivolumab. Here the CDR3 DNA reads TGTGCCAGCAGCTTAGAGACAGACGCCGGGGAGCTGTTTTTT. Its protein product is CASSLETDAGELFF.